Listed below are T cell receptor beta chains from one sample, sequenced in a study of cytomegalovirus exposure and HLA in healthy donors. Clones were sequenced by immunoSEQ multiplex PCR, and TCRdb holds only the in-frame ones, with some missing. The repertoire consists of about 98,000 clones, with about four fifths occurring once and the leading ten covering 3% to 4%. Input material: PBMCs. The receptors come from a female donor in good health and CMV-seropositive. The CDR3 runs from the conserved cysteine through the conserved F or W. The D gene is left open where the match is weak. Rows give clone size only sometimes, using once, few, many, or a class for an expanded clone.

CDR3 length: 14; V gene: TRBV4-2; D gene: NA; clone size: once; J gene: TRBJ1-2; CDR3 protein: CASSQEKGAYGYTF; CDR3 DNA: TGTGCCAGCAGCCAAGAAAAAGGGGCCTATGGCTACACCTTC
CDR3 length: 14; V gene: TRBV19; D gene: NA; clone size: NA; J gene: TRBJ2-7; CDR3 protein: CASSILGASYEQYF; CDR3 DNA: TGTGCCAGTAGTATCCTGGGGGCTAGTTACGAGCAGTACTTC
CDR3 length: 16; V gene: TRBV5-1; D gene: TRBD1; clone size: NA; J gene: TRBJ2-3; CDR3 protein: CASSLEGTDSTDTQYF; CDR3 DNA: TGCGCCAGCAGCTTGGAGGGGACAGACTCCACAGATACGCAGTATTTT
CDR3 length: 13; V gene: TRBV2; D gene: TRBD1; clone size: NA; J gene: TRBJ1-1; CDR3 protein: CASSGRQGAGAFF; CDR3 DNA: TGTGCCAGCAGTGGGCGTCAGGGGGCTGGGGCTTTCTTT
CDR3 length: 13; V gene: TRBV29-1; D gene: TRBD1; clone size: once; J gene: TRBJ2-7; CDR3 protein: CSAGQGVGSEQYF; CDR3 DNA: TGCAGCGCCGGACAGGGGGTGGGGTCCGAGCAGTACTTC
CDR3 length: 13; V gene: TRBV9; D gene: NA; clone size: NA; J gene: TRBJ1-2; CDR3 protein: CASSVEAGQGYTF; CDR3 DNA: TGTGCCAGCAGCGTAGAGGCAGGGCAGGGCTACACCTTC
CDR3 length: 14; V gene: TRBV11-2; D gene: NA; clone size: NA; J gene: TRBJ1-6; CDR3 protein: CASSTGVYNSPLHF; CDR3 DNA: TGTGCCAGCAGCACCGGGGTCTATAATTCACCCCTCCACTTT
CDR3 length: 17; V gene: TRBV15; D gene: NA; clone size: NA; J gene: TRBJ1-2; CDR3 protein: CATSREGRGAASYGYTF; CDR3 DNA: TGTGCCACCAGCAGAGAGGGCCGGGGGGCCGCTTCCTATGGCTACACCTTC
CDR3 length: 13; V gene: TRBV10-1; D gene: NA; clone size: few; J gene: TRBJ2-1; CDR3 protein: CASSDRGTREQFF; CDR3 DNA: TGCGCCAGCAGTGATAGGGGGACCCGTGAGCAGTTCTTC
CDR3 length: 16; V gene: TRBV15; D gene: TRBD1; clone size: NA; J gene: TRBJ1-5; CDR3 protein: CATSRGGSRGNQPQHF; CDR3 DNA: TGTGCCACCAGCAGAGGGGGTTCCAGGGGGAATCAGCCCCAGCATTTT
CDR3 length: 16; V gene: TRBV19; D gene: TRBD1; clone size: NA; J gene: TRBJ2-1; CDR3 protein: CASEEAGGGSYNEQFF; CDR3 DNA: TGTGCCAGTGAAGAGGCAGGGGGTGGTTCCTACAATGAGCAGTTCTTC
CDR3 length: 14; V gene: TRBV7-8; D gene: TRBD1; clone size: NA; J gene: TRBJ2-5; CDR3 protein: CASSRGQGRETQYF; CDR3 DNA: TGTGCCAGCAGCAGAGGACAGGGGAGGGAGACCCAGTACTTC